This T cell receptor beta chain was identified in a study of Graves' ophthalmopathy and Graves' hyperthyroidism. V was clipped by 2 bases and J by 5 bases; unmatched bases: 11. CDR1 is SGHRS, CDR2 YFSETQ, per germline. The CDR3 extends over 17 amino acids. As the template, RNA transcripts were used to amplify TCR beta CDR3 regions. RT-PCR in the first round used HTBI primers; a second-round multiplex PCR followed. TCRdb reprocessed the multiplex PCR reads via MiXCR and lists one record per CDR3 protein. The data hold approximately 700,000 distinct CDR3 sequences, with roughly two fifths observed a single time. The count of this clonotype is one.

V is TRBV5-1 and J is TRBJ2-5; 11 nucleotides agree with TRBD2. The TCR comes from an adult man with Graves' ophthalmopathy. The sequenced sample was peripheral blood. The CDR3 nucleotides read TGCGCCAGCAGCTTAATAGCGGGAGGGAGCGTGGGGGAGACCCAGTACTTC. Protein product: CASSLIAGGSVGETQYF. Full variable domain (outside the CDR3, taken from reference TRBV5-1 and TRBJ2-5): KAGVTQTPRYLIKTRGQQVTLSCSPISGHRSVSWYQQTPGQGLQFLFEYFSETQRNKGNFPGRFSGRQFSNSRSEMNVSTLELGDSALYLCASSLIAGGSVGETQYFGPGTRLLVL.